This T cell receptor beta chain came from a study of identifying expanded T cells in peripheral blood. Study observations and caveats: Across healthy donors, higher total template counts meant significantly greater approximately two-week count variance. Over around two and four weeks, about 15 and 19 clones changed, versus around 1.2 between replicates.

Libraries were prepared by immunoSEQ multiplex PCR; TCRdb keeps only in-frame clonotypes and omits some of them. The data show 91,000 or so clones, 88% seen once. As concerns this clone: Its antigen is currently unknown.

Collection occurred without any documented infections or immune events in donors. Sequencing input: blood. The TCR comes from a person aged 18 to 75 in good health.

CDR3 residues: CASSQGWQGSNQPQHF. The CDR3 DNA follows: TGTGCCAGCAGCCAAGGCTGGCAAGGCAGCAATCAGCCCCAGCATTTT. The rearrangement links TRBV4-2 to TRBJ1-5, with unresolved D. CDR1 and CDR2 (germline): LGHNA, YNFKEQ. This CDR3 contains 16 residues. Trimming removed 1 base at V and 1 base at J, with 11 bases between.